This entry lists 21 T cell receptor beta chains sequenced from one sample in a study of blood T cell repertoires in COVID-19. Libraries were prepared by immunoSEQ multiplex PCR; TCRdb keeps only in-frame clonotypes and omits some of them. Of roughly 92,000 clones in the sample, around nine tenths were seen once. The source material was peripheral blood. Receptors were obtained from a man between 45 and 60 years old with acute or convalescent COVID-19.

The V and J genes are TRBV4-1 and TRBJ2-5; 7 bases match TRBD1. The CDR3 contains 17 residues. After removal of 3 bases from V and 5 bases from J, the junction contained 15 bases not matched to a gene. CDR1 and CDR2 from the germline V gene are MGHRA and YSYEKL. CDR3 in DNA: TGCGCCAGCAGCCACTCTCCTGACAGGGCGGATTGGGAGACCCAGTACTTC. This gives the protein CASSHSPDRADWETQYF.

In this sample, this clone turned up many times. The genes are TRBV4-2 and TRBJ2-4, with 10 bases that match TRBD1. The CDR3 contains 17 residues. Germline V gene sequence: CDR1 LGHNA, CDR2 YNFKEQ. Trimming removed 0 bases from V and 6 bases from J; junction bases left unmatched: 8. CDR3 sequence reads: CASSQDPGQGGGNIQYF. CDR3 nucleotide sequence: TGTGCCAGCAGCCAAGATCCCGGACAGGGGGGGGGAAACATTCAGTACTTC.

The chain employs TRBV24-1 and TRBJ2-5; possible D gene TRBD2, 6 bases. Germline V gene sequence: CDR1 KGHDR, CDR2 SFDVKD. Trimming stripped 9 bases from V and 5 bases from J, with 21 bases between. CDR3 length equals 15 residues. The CDR3 protein is CATSAGGGGFETQYF. The CDR3 DNA reads TGTGCCACCTCAGCTGGGGGAGGAGGATTTGAGACCCAGTACTTC.

This clone has ten or more counts. This chain links TRBV5-1 with TRBJ2-7; 7 nucleotides agree with TRBD2. Per germline, CDR1 SGHRS and CDR2 YFSETQ. This CDR3 is 15 amino acids long. The trim removed 2 bases at V and 4 bases at J, leaving 9 bases unmatched. In nucleotides, the CDR3 is TGCGCCAGCAGCTTTAGGCTAGCGGCGCTATACGAGCAGTACTTC. Protein sequence: CASSFRLAALYEQYF. Filled out from reference TRBV5-1 and TRBJ2-7, the complete variable domain reads KAGVTQTPRYLIKTRGQQVTLSCSPISGHRSVSWYQQTPGQGLQFLFEYFSETQRNKGNFPGRFSGRQFSNSRSEMNVSTLELGDSALYLCASSFRLAALYEQYFGPGTRLTVT.

The chain joins TRBV19 to TRBJ2-7, with 8 bases lining up with TRBD1. The CDR3 extends over 14 amino acids. CDR1 is LNHDA and CDR2 is SQIVND in the germline V gene (reference sequence). Trimming removed 6 bases from V and 4 bases from J; junction bases left unmatched: 8. CDR3 DNA: TGTGCCAGTAGCCTTGGACAGGGTAGGTACGAGCAGTACTTC. Residues: CASSLGQGRYEQYF.

The chain uses TRBV15 and TRBJ2-5; 10 positions match TRBD2. The J segment lost 1 base and the V segment lost 1 base, leaving 0 bases of the junction unmatched. Germline V CDR1 and CDR2: LNHNV, YYDKDF (reference sequence). The CDR3 has 15 amino acids. The DNA for the CDR3 is TGTGCCACCAGCAGAGGGACTAGCGGCCAAGAGACCCAGTACTTC. Translated: CATSRGTSGQETQYF.

This chain connects TRBV19 to TRBJ1-5, with a tentative D call TRBD1 (5 bases). Germline V gene data show CDR1 as LNHDA and CDR2 as SQIVND (reference sequence). V was pared by 4 bases and J by 4 bases, with 17 bases between. The CDR3 consists of 16 residues. The CDR3 sequence is CASSTLRGGSNQPQHF. In DNA, the CDR3 is TGTGCCAGTAGTACCCTACGGGGGGGATCGAATCAGCCCCAGCATTTT.

The CDR3 region is CAWSQLAGAYEQYF. The CDR3 DNA reads as TGTGCCTGGAGTCAGCTAGCGGGGGCCTACGAGCAGTACTTC. The chain recombines TRBV30 with TRBJ2-7; 10 nucleotides line up with TRBD2. V shed 2 bases, J shed 2 bases, and the junction held 3 bases outside the gene matches. The length of the CDR3 is 14 residues. Germline V lookup: CDR1 GTSNPN, CDR2 SVGIG (reference sequence). The complete variable domain, with remaining parts taken from reference TRBV30 and TRBJ2-7, reads SQTIHQWPATLVQPVGSPLSLECTVEGTSNPNLYWYRQAAGRGLQLLFYSVGIGQISSEVPQNLSASRPQDRQFILSSKKLLLSDSGFYLCAWSQLAGAYEQYFGPGTRLTVT.

The chain employs TRBV11-3 and TRBJ1-2, with a possible D match to TRBD1 (6 bases). V lost 4 bases, J lost 2 bases, and 8 bases lay in between. This CDR3 has 13 residues. Germline V gives CDR1 SGHNT, CDR2 YENEEA. The CDR3 here is CASSYTGNYGYTF. The CDR3 region has the DNA TGTGCCAGCAGCTATACAGGGAACTATGGCTACACCTTC.

This clone appeared once. The chain has TRBV10-3 and TRBJ2-1; TRBD2 aligns across 14 bases. The J segment lost 9 bases and the V segment lost 6 bases, leaving 10 bases of the junction unmatched. The germline V gene has CDR1 ENHRY and CDR2 SYGVKD. The CDR3 runs to 16 residues. This CDR3 reads CAISRGLAGDGGEQFF. The CDR3 nucleotides read TGTGCCATCAGCCGGGGACTAGCGGGAGATGGTGGTGAGCAGTTCTTC.

A single count supports this clone. The chain has TRBV11-2 and TRBJ2-1, with 7 bases fitting TRBD1. Germline V lookup: CDR1 SGHAT, CDR2 FQNNGV. V lost 1 base to trimming and J lost 6 bases; unmatched junction nucleotides: 9. This CDR3 contains 16 residues. The CDR3, as DNA: TGTGCCAGCAGCTTAGCTCACAGGGGATCGGGCAATGAGCAGTTCTTC. Its translation: CASSLAHRGSGNEQFF.

The gene calls are TRBV7-2 and TRBJ1-4, with a possible D match to TRBD1 (6 bases). CDR1 and CDR2 (germline): SGHTA, FQGNSA. CDR3 length: 12 amino acids. With 7 bases removed from V and 10 bases from J, the gap between germline ends came to 13 bases. The CDR3 reads CASNLRGGKLFF. Written as DNA, the CDR3 is TGTGCCAGCAACCTAAGGGGGGGAAAACTGTTTTTT.

The chain links TRBV6-6 to TRBJ1-2; 11 nucleotides align to TRBD1. Germline CDR1 and CDR2: MNHNY and SVGAGI (reference sequence). The CDR3 loop spans 14 amino acids. V dropped 9 bases and J dropped 8; count of bases not matched to a gene: 11. CDR3 nucleotides: TGTGCCAGTTGGACAGGGGGCAGTATGAAAGGCTACACCTTC. Translating gives CASWTGGSMKGYTF.

The chain recombines TRBV5-1 with TRBJ2-3, with TRBD2 matching 11 bases. The V segment lost 2 bases and the J segment 10 bases; nucleotides outside the gene matches: 12. CDR1 and CDR2 (germline): SGHRS, YFSETQ. The CDR3 loop spans 16 amino acids. The CDR3 is CASSFLAGGPTSSQYF. Written as DNA, the CDR3 is TGCGCCAGCAGCTTTTTAGCGGGAGGGCCTACTTCTTCGCAGTATTTT.

The CDR3 nucleotides are TGTGCCAGCTCCCGCGTACGGACAAGGGGATCCTATGGCTACACCTTC. Its translation: CASSRVRTRGSYGYTF. The V gene is TRBV18, the J gene TRBJ1-2; D may be TRBD1 (5 bases). The CDR3 has 16 residues. Germline CDR1 is KGHSH and CDR2 is LQKENI. V lost 6 bases to trimming and J lost 4 bases, with 21 bases between them.

V gene TRBV6-5 combines with J gene TRBJ2-2; D is ambiguous. The V gene's germline CDR1 is MNHEY and CDR2 SVGAGI. The V gene lost 5 bases and the J gene lost 8 bases, with 9 bases spanning the gap. The CDR3 has 12 amino acids. The CDR3 nucleotides read TGTGCCAGCAGTCCCCGGTATGGGGAGCTGTTTTTT. It translates to CASSPRYGELFF.

The rearrangement joins TRBV2 to TRBJ1-5, with D unclear. The CDR3 is made up of 13 amino acids. The germline V and J ends were trimmed by 5 bases and 7 bases, with 12 bases remaining between them. Germline V gene lookup returns CDR1 SNHLY and CDR2 FYNNEI. The CDR3 DNA sequence: TGTGCCAGCAGTTATACATCAGTGCAGCCCCAGCATTTT. This translates into CASSYTSVQPQHF.

This clone was detected a few times. V usage is TRBV5-4 and J usage is TRBJ2-7, with TRBD1 identical over 11 bases. Trimming removed 4 bases from V and 6 bases from J; junction bases left unmatched: 6. CDR3 size: 14 residues. Germline V gene lookup returns CDR1 SGHNT and CDR2 YYREEE (reference sequence). CDR3: CASSPRTGGGEQYF. CDR3 coding DNA: TGTGCCAGCAGCCCTCGGACAGGGGGCGGCGAGCAGTACTTC.

The chain joins TRBV30 to TRBJ1-2; perhaps TRBD1 as D (5 bases). The V end was cut by 4 bases, the J end by 0 bases, with 15 bases between. The CDR3 spans 15 residues. CDR1 and CDR2 from the germline V gene are GTSNPN and SVGIG (reference sequence). The DNA of the CDR3 is TGTGCCTGGAACCCCGACAGCCTAGCTAACTATGGCTACACCTTC. Translating it yields CAWNPDSLANYGYTF.

The rearrangement links TRBV20-1 to TRBJ2-3, with D maybe TRBD2 (6 bases). With 3 bases removed from V and 5 bases from J, the gap between germline ends came to 18 bases. Germline V lookup: CDR1 DFQATT, CDR2 SNEGSKA (reference sequence). The CDR3 runs 15 residues. CDR3 residues: CSASRPEGWKDTQYF. The CDR3 DNA follows: TGCAGTGCTAGTCGACCGGAGGGGTGGAAAGATACGCAGTATTTT.

The chain combines TRBV5-6 with TRBJ1-1; no firm D call. CDR3 length: 13 amino acids. Germline V gene lookup returns CDR1 SGHDT and CDR2 YYEEEE. V lost 6 bases and J lost 1, with 10 bases in between. The CDR3 sequence is CASTWAGNTEAFF. The CDR3 DNA follows: TGTGCCAGCACTTGGGCAGGGAACACTGAAGCTTTCTTT.